This TCR beta chain derives from a study of stem cell transplantation in POMP-related autoinflammatory disease. Study-level background: Before transplant: CD4+ naive skewing, low CD8+ proportions, reduced cytokine secretion. Findings and caveats of the study: In patients with PRAID, every analyzed T-cell subset tended to show lower diversity and higher clonality.

Profiled with immunoSEQ multiplex PCR; TCRdb holds only in-frame clones, not every one. The table shows tens of thousands of clones, with around 90% occurring only once. To note about this clone: What it binds is not known.

PRAID combined immunodeficiency and autoinflammation. The material sequenced was CD4+ T cells from PBMCs, taken after stem cell transplantation. This TCR was sampled from a human patient with POMP-related autoinflammation and immune dysregulation (PRAID). Some of the T cells might come from the graft donor.

The CDR3: CASSLWAGNTEAFF. In DNA, the CDR3 is TGTGCCAGCAGTTTATGGGCAGGGAACACTGAAGCTTTCTTT. J is TRBJ1-1 and V is TRBV27, with D unclear. The CDR3 is 14 amino acids. Germline V lookup: CDR1 MNHEY, CDR2 SMNVEV (reference sequence). The V end lost 1 base, the J end lost 1 base, and 7 bases lay between the germline ends.